The clone carrying this T cell receptor beta chain was seen a few times. What it binds is not known. TCRdb re-called the RACE reads through MiXCR, storing one row per CDR3 protein. This sample has approximately 32,000 distinct CDR3 sequences, with roughly 12% found just once. Time point: pre-sensitization, week 0. Treatment in this sample: therapeutic diphenylcyclopropenone sensitization with weekly scalp DPC. It was unfractionated whole blood from which total RNA was extracted. The source of the sample is a study of human T cells and chemical hapten exposure. On the study more broadly: Upper inner arm skin measuring approximately 2 cm by approximately 2 cm received 2% DPC for sensitization. Study-wide findings and caveats: Among expanded TCRs, significantly more large CDR3 similarity clusters formed than among controls.

Trimming at V came to 5 bases and at J to 5 bases, leaving 11 bases not matched to a gene. The germline CDR1 and CDR2 sequences are SEHNR and FQNEAQ (reference sequence). The CDR3 has 15 amino acids. Sample: whole blood, taken in connection with sensitization to the hapten diphenylcyclopropenone (DPC). The chain links TRBV7-9 to TRBJ2-7; 8 positions agree with TRBD1. This sequence originates from a woman aged 40 to 55 with alopecia areata. Some clones in this sample may be carry-over from other donors' samples. The CDR3 reads CASSLQGGRLNEQYF. CDR3 nucleotides: TGTGCCAGCAGCCTACAGGGGGGACGACTAAACGAGCAGTACTTC.